The T cell receptor (beta chain) under discussion was sequenced for a study of cytomegalovirus exposure and HLA in healthy donors. The V gene lost 8 bases and the J gene lost 5 bases, with 25 bases spanning the gap. Germline V gene data show CDR1 as ENHRY and CDR2 as SYGVKD. The CDR3 totals 16 residues. Researchers ran the PCR with 60 Vbeta and 13 Jbeta primers. Sequencing used immunoSEQ multiplex PCR; TCRdb keeps in-frame clones, though not all of them. The sample records fewer than 200,000 clones, 65% to 90% being singletons. A word on this clone: Its antigen is still unknown.

Findings and caveats of the study: Most subjects' HLA-A and HLA-B alleles were reportedly predicted from TCR beta sequences.

Material: PBMCs. The chain combines TRBV10-3 with TRBJ2-7; a weak D match, TRBD2 (6 bases). The TCR originated in a girl aged 2-10 years in good health and CMV-seropositive. This chain's CDR3 is CAIEDGGRGWMDEQYF. The CDR3 nucleotides are TGTGCCATCGAAGATGGAGGGAGAGGTTGGATGGACGAGCAGTACTTC.